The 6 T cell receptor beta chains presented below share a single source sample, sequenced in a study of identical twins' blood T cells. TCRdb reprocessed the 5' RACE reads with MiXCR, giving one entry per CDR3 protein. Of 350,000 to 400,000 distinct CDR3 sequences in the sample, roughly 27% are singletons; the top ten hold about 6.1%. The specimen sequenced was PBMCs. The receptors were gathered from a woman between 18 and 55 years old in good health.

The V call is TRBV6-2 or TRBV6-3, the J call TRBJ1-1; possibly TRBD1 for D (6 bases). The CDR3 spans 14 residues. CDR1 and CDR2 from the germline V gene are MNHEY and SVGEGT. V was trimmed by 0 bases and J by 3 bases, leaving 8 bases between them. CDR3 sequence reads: CASSYSEGDTEAFF. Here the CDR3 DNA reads TGTGCCAGCAGTTACTCGGAGGGGGACACTGAAGCTTTCTTT.

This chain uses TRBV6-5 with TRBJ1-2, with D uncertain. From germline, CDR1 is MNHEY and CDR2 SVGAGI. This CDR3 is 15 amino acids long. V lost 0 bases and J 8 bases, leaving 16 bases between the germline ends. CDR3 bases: TGTGCCAGCAGTTACTCCATCCAGTTCTCTTTAGGCTACACCTTC. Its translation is CASSYSIQFSLGYTF.

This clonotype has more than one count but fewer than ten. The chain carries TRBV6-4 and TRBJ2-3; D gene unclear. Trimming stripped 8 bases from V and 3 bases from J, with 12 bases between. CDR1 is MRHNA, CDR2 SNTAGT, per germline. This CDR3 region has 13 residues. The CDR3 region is CASSLTMTDTQYF. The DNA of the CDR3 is TGTGCCAGCTCACTAACTATGACAGATACGCAGTATTTT.

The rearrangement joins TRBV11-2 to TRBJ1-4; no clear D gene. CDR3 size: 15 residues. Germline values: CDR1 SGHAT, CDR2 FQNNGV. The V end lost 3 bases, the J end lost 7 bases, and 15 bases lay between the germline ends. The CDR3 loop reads CASSFGGASSEKLFF. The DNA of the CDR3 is TGTGCCAGCAGCTTCGGTGGTGCTTCTAGTGAAAAACTGTTTTTT.

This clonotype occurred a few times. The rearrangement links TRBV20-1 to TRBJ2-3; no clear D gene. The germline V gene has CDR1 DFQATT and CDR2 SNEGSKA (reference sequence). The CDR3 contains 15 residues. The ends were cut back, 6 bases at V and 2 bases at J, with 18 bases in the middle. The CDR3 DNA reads TGCAGTGCGAGAAGGCTAACACTATACACAGATACGCAGTATTTT. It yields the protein CSARRLTLYTDTQYF.

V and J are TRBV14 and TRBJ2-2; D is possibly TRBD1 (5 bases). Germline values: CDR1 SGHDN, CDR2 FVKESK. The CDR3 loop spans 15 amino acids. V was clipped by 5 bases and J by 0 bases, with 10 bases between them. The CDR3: CASSGLTANTGELFF. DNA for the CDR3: TGTGCCAGCAGCGGCCTGACAGCGAACACCGGGGAGCTGTTTTTT.